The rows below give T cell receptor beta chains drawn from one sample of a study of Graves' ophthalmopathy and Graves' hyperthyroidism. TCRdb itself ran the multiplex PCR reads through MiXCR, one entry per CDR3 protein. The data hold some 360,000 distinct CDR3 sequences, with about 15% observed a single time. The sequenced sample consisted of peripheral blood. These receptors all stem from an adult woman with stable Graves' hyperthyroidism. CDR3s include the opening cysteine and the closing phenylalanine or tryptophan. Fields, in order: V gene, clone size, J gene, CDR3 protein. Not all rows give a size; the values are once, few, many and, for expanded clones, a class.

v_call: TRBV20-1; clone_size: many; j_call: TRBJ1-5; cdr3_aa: CSAQDRGRLFNQPQHF
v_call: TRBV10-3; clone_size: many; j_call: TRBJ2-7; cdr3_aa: CAISESVAGGFEQYF
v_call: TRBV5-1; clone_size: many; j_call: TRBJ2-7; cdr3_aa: CASSLGDSIEQYF
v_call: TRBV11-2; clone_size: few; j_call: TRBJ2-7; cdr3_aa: CASSLEASGATYEQDF
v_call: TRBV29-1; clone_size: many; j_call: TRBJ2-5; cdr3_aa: CSAYTWYGSQETQYF
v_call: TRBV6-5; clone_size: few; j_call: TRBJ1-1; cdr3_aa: CASSYSWDRGTEAFF
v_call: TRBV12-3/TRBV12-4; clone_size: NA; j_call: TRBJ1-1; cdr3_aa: CASSLRELTEAFF
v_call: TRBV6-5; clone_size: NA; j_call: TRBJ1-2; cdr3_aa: CASSYSGGSNYGYTF
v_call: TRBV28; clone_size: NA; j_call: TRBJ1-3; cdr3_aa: CASSLKRYSGNTIYF
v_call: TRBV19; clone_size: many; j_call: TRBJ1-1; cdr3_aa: CASSITTNTEAFF
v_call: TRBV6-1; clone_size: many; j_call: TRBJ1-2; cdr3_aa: CASSGNYYGYTF
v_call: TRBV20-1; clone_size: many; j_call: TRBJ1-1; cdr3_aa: CSAGTGPEAFF
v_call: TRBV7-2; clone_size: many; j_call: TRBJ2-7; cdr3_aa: CASSLYRLYEQYF
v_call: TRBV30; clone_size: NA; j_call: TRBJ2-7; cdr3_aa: CAWSARGGSGMAYEQYF
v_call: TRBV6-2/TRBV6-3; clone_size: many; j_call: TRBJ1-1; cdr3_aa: CASSPQGRFEAFF
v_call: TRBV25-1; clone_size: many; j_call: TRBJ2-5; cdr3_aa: CASSEGGTVRVQYF
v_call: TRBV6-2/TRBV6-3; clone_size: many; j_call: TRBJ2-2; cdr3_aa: CASRTGTLNTGELFF
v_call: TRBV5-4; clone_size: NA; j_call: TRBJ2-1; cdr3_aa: CASSFLVGAEIRSYNEQFF
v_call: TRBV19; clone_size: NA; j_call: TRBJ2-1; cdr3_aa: CASSIGPALAGANEQFF
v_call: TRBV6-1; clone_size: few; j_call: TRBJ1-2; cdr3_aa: CASSEGGQFGYTF
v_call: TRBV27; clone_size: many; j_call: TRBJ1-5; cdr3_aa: CASSPQRTGPQHF